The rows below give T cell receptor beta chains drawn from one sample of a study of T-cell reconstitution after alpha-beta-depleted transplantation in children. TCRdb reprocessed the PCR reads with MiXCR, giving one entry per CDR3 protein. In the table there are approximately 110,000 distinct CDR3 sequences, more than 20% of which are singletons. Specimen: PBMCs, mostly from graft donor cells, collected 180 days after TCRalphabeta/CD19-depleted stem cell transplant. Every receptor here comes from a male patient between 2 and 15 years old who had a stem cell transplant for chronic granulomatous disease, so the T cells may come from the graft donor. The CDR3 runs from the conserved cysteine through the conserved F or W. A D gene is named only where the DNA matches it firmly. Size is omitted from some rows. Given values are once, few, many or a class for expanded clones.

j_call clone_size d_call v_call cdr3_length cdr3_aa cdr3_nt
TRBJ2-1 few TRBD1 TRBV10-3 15 CAIGTTGTGDNEQFF TGTGCCATCGGAACCACCGGGACAGGGGACAATGAGCAGTTCTTC
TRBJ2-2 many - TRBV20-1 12 CSAKVNTGELFF TGCAGTGCTAAAGTGAACACCGGGGAGCTGTTTTTT
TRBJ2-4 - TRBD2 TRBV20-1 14 CSAISGGAKNIQYF TGCAGTGCTATTAGCGGGGGGGCCAAAAACATTCAGTACTTC
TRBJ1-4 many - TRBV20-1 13 CSAGGTGDEKLFF TGCAGTGCCGGGGGCACTGGGGATGAAAAACTGTTTTTT
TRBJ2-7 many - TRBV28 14 CASSLDRVGGEQYF TGTGCCAGCAGTTTAGATAGGGTAGGCGGCGAGCAGTACTTC
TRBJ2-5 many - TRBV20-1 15 CSAVGVDSLQETQYF TGCAGTGCTGTGGGAGTGGACAGCCTCCAAGAGACCCAGTACTTC
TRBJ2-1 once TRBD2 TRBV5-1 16 CASSPQLAGVFDEQFF TGCGCCAGCAGCCCTCAACTAGCGGGAGTGTTCGATGAGCAGTTCTTC
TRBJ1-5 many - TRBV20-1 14 CSARETSSNQPQHF TGCAGTGCTAGAGAAACCAGTAGCAATCAGCCCCAGCATTTT
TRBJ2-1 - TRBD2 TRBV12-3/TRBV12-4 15 CASSLGGTSRDEQFF TGTGCCAGCAGTTTAGGGGGGACTAGCCGCGATGAGCAGTTCTTC
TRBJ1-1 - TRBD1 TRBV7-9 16 CASSQGTGGMNTEAFF TGTGCCAGCAGCCAAGGGACAGGGGGCATGAACACTGAAGCTTTCTTT
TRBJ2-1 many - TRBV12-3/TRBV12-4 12 CASTHGNNEQFF TGTGCCAGTACCCATGGGAACAATGAGCAGTTCTTC
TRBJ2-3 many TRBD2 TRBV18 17 CASSPLLAGASTDTQYF TGTGCCAGCTCACCACTCCTAGCGGGGGCCTCCACAGATACGCAGTATTTT
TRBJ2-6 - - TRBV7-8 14 CAVGTVLGANVLTF TGTGCCGTCGGGACGGTGCTTGGGGCCAACGTCCTGACTTTC
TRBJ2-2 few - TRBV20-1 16 CSARIPGTANTGELFF TGCAGTGCTAGAATCCCCGGGACTGCGAACACCGGGGAGCTGTTTTTT
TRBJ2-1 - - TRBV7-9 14 CASSLGASYNEQFF TGTGCCAGCAGCTTAGGGGCTTCCTACAATGAGCAGTTCTTC
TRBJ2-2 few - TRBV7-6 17 CASSLDPGAPNTGELFF TGTGCCAGCAGCTTAGACCCGGGGGCCCCGAACACCGGGGAGCTGTTTTTT
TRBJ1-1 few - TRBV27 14 CASSLGAAITEAFF TGTGCCAGCAGTTTAGGGGCCGCAATCACTGAAGCTTTCTTT
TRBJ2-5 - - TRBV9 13 CASSQGPGETQYF TGTGCCAGCAGTCAGGGGCCTGGGGAGACCCAGTACTTC
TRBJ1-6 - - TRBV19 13 CASSPGRNSPLHF TGTGCCAGTAGTCCAGGGAGGAATTCACCCCTCCACTTT
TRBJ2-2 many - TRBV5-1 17 CASSPRPAHTNTGELFF TGCGCCAGCAGCCCAAGACCGGCCCATACGAACACCGGGGAGCTGTTTTTT
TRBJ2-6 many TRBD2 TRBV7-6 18 CASSPKTSLRSGANVLTF TGTGCCAGCAGCCCTAAGACTAGCTTGCGCTCTGGGGCCAACGTCCTGACTTTC
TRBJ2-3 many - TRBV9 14 CASSHGGSTDTQYF TGTGCCAGCAGCCATGGGGGAAGCACAGATACGCAGTATTTT
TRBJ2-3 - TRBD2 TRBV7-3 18 CGSPPTKTSGEFADTQYF TGTGGCAGCCCCCCGACTAAGACTAGCGGGGAATTTGCAGATACGCAGTATTTT
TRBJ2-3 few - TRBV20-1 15 CSARIPSVSTDTQYF TGCAGTGCCCGGATCCCTAGCGTTTCCACAGATACGCAGTATTTT
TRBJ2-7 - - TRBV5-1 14 CASSDTPGDYEQYF TGCGCCAGCAGCGACACACCAGGCGACTACGAGCAGTACTTC
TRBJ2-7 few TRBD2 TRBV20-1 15 CSAVEGLAGINEQYF TGCAGTGCTGTTGAGGGACTAGCGGGAATAAACGAGCAGTACTTC
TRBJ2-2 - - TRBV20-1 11 CSASHTGELFF TGCAGTGCATCCCACACCGGGGAGCTGTTTTTT